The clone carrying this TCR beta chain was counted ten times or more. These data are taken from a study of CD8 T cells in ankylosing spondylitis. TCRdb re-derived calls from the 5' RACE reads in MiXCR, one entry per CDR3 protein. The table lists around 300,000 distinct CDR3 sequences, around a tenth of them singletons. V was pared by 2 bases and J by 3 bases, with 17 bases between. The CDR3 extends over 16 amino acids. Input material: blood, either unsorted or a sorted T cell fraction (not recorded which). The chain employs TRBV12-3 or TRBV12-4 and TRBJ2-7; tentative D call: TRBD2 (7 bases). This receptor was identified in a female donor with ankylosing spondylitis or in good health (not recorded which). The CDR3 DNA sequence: TGTGCCAGCAGTTTATTCCCCGGGGGGCCTCACTACGAGCAGTACTTC. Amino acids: CASSLFPGGPHYEQYF.